This TCR beta chain is drawn from a study of T cell changes during pregnancy in multiple sclerosis. Measured with immunoSEQ multiplex PCR; TCRdb has only the in-frame clones, and not every one. The profile shows 100,000 or so clones, around 94% of them singletons. The sequence came from a female donor with multiple sclerosis, enrolled in a pregnancy study. This sample comprised peripheral blood, obtained in the second trimester of pregnancy.

CDR3 amino acids: CSYTGAANTEAFF. In DNA form, the CDR3 reads TGCAGCTATACAGGGGCCGCGAACACTGAAGCTTTCTTT. The chain recombines TRBV29-1 with TRBJ1-1, with 7 bases fitting TRBD1. Germline V lookup: CDR1 SQVTM, CDR2 ANQGSEA. V dropped 8 bases and J dropped 1; count of bases not matched to a gene: 7. The CDR3 spans 13 residues.